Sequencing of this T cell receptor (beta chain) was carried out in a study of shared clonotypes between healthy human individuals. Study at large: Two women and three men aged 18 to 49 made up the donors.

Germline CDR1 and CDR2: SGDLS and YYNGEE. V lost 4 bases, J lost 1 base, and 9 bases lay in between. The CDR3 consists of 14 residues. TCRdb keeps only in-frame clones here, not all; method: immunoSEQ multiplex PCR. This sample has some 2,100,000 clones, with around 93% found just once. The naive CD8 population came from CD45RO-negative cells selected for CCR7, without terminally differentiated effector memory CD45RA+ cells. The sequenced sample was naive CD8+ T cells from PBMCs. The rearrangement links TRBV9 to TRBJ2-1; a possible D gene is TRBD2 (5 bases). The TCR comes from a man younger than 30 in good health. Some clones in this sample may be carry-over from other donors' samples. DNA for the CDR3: TGTGCCAGCAGCTCGCGGACTTCCTACAATGAGCAGTTCTTC. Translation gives CASSSRTSYNEQFF.